This T cell receptor (beta chain) was captured by sequencing in a study of T-cell memory formation after mild COVID-19. 5'RACE primed from the constant segment yielded TCR alpha and TCR beta cDNA libraries bearing sample barcodes and UMIs. A single record per CDR3 protein comes from TCRdb applying MiXCR to the 5' RACE reads. The table has 350,000 to 500,000 distinct CDR3 sequences, over 15% seen once. This clonotype was detected many times. This CDR3 has 12 residues. Germline CDR1 and CDR2: SQVTM and ANQGSEA. Between the trimmed V and J ends, which lost 4 bases and 4 bases, there was a span of 10 bases.

The J gene is TRBJ1-2, the V gene TRBV29-1; D gene ambiguous. Sequencing was carried out using PBMCs or a T cell subset sorted from them (not recorded which). This receptor was taken from a man between 18 and 29 years old who had mild COVID-19 (a few samples of this study predate the infection). Cell type and time point are not known. This chain's CDR3 is CSVGSDLYGYTF. CDR3 in DNA: TGCAGCGTTGGTTCCGATCTCTATGGCTACACCTTC.